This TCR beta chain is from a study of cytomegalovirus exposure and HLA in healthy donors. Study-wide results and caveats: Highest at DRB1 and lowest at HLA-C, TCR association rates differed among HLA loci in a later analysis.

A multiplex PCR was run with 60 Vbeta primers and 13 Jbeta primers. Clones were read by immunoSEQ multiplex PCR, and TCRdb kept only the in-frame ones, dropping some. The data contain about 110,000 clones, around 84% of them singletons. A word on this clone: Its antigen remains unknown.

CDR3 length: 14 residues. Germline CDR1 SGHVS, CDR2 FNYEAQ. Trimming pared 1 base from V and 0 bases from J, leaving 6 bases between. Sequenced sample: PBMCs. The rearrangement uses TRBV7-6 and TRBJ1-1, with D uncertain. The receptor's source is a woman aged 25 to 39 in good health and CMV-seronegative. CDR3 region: CASSLGGVNTEAFF. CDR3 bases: TGTGCCAGCAGCTTAGGGGGAGTGAACACTGAAGCTTTCTTT.